This T cell receptor beta chain came from a study of shared clonotypes between healthy human individuals (dated by TCRdb to about 2020). Concerning the study at large: A few men and a couple of women, aged 18 to 49 years, made up the cohort. To increase sequencing depth and limit assay-specific biases, different laboratories used diverse techniques to prepare libraries and sequence TCR repertoires. Per donor, three plates each were used for CD4 naive and CD4 memory, two for CD8 naive, and one for CD8 memory. Between about 0.9 and 9 billion PBMCs per donor were obtained by leukapheresis. The study deeply sequenced blood TCR repertoires of several healthy adults to estimate repertoire size and the extent of clonotype sharing between individuals. General conclusions and limits of the study: Rarefaction of sorted-subset datasets indicated incomplete sequencing despite the large sequencing depth. Compared with non-shared clonotypes, the clonotypes found in all four sorted-subset donors had higher generation probabilities. The genetic and exposure-history diversity represented was limited by the small number of donors. Pairwise subsampling indicated that sequencing depth was expected to affect the degree of clonotype sharing among donors. Only blood was sampled, and tissue TCR repertoires likely differ from those in blood. Sharing across a few donors was observed for about 4.8% of naive CD4, over 3% of naive CD8, roughly 2.4% of memory CD4, and around 0.42% of memory CD8 clonotypes. Naive subsets generally had larger estimated clonotype richness than memory subsets.

Healthy HIV-negative adults with no recently reported acute infections or vaccinations were included as donors. Only Caucasian adults living in Nashville, Tennessee, USA were represented among the donors. CD4+ T cells were enriched by magnetic negative selection; naive cells were then positively selected on CD45RA, and the negative fraction formed the memory subset. After blood collection by leukapheresis, PBMCs were isolated using Ficoll-Histopaque density gradient centrifugation and then cryopreserved in the vapor phase of liquid nitrogen. Analytical flow cytometry was used to check the purity and quantity of every magnetically sorted T cell population. Each sorted fraction had its genomic DNA isolated and then quantified by UV absorbance on a Nanodrop 2000c. Using the deep immunoSEQ assay, multiplex PCR amplified TCR CDR3 regions from genomic DNA. Genomic DNA extracted from each cell subset was distributed evenly over all wells of several immunoSEQ 96-well plates, and each plate served as one replicate. For sorted subsets, 150 to 250 ng of genomic DNA, equivalent to tens of thousands of T cell genomes, went into each replicate PCR. The purified libraries were quantified using a Qubit 3.0 fluorometer, sized with a Bioanalyzer 2100, and then quantified again using the KAPA Library Quantification kit. A separate single-read 150-cycle Illumina NextSeq 550 flow cell was used to sequence each immunoSEQ 96-well plate. The authors processed their data as follows. Because the immunoSEQ output held only junctional sequences and lacked quality scores, the filtering could not match the filtering applied to full-length reads. To assign V/J genes and CDR3, sequences were annotated using PyIR, a Python wrapper for IgBLAST v1.9, with IMGT germline references. Reads with weak V/J assignments (E-value above 1e-6), missing CDR3, stop codons, out-of-frame junctions, or ambiguous translated residues were removed. V3J clonotypes were defined as sequences sharing an identical inferred V gene, J gene, and CDR3 amino acid sequence. Percentage overlap between repertoires was calculated by dividing the number of shared unique clonotypes by the size of the smaller repertoire. Repertoire richness was assessed with RTK rarefaction, the Chao1 estimator, and Recon v2.1 estimates of unobserved clonotypes. Generation probabilities for all TCRbeta clonotypes obtained by the gDNA method from a handful of donors were computed using OLGA. Held by TCRdb, this immuneACCESS table contains in-frame sequences only and omits some clones. Under half of the omission traces to an unresolved V gene where checked; the cause of the rest is unknown. The D gene and trimming were derived from the DNA, and the V and J assignments and clone size from that table. The sample table holds 650,000 to 750,000 clones, of which around 72% were seen once. Approximately 2% of the sample comes from the top ten.

As to this clone: Its binding antigen is unknown. It has no much larger one-base neighbor in the sample; base qualities were not kept.

CDR1 SGHDN and CDR2 FVKESK were looked up in the germline V gene. The cysteine opens and the phenylalanine closes a CDR3 of 11 amino acids. Here the CDR3 DNA is all that survives: 33 bases in frame from base 1. At the junction V is shortened by 1 base and J by 9 bases, with 5 bases in between. Sequencing was performed on memory CD4+ T cells sorted from blood. Sample cell subset or site, as interpreted from the label and publication: CD45RA-negative fraction. The rearrangement combines TRBV14 with TRBJ2-3; the D gene cannot be resolved reliably. This receptor was identified in a woman between 25 and 40 years old in good health. This receptor carries the CDR3 CASSQVLTQYF. The nucleotide sequence is given as TGTGCCAGCAGCCAAGTCTTAACGCAGTATTTT.